Listed here are 14 T cell receptor beta chains from one sample, sequenced in a study of T-cell memory formation after mild COVID-19. TCRdb fed the 5' RACE reads into MiXCR, producing one record per CDR3 protein. The table lists 550,000 to 700,000 distinct CDR3 sequences, roughly 17% of them singletons, with around 7.8% in the top ten. The sample was PBMCs or a T cell subset sorted from them (not recorded which). These receptors all come from an adult woman who had mild COVID-19 (a few samples of this study predate the infection). Cell type and time point are not known.

In DNA, the CDR3 is TGCAGTGCTGGGACTAGCGGCTCCACAGATACGCAGTATTTT. Translation: CSAGTSGSTDTQYF. The rearrangement uses TRBV20-1 and TRBJ2-3; 11 nucleotides agree with TRBD2. The junction had 3 bases not matched to a gene; V was cut back by 5 bases and J by 2 bases. The germline V gene has CDR1 DFQATT and CDR2 SNEGSKA (reference sequence). The CDR3 is 14 amino acids.

The chain has TRBV7-2 and TRBJ1-2; 8 nucleotides match TRBD1. The CDR3 contains 16 residues. Germline CDR1 and CDR2: SGHTA and FQGNSA. Trimming took 2 bases from V and 5 from J; bases not matched to a gene: 10. Here the CDR3 DNA reads TGTGCCAGCAGCTTAAGCCAGGGGGCAGGAGGGTATGGCTACACCTTC. Translation: CASSLSQGAGGYGYTF.

The chain carries TRBV28 and TRBJ1-1; no firm D call. Germline V gene sequence: CDR1 MDHEN, CDR2 SYDVKM. The CDR3 runs to 14 residues. V was shortened by 6 bases and J by 1 base, with 12 bases between the two germline ends. The CDR3: CASSLTRRNTEAFF. For the CDR3, the DNA is TGTGCCAGCAGCCTAACCCGGAGGAACACTGAAGCTTTCTTT.

This clonotype was picked up many times. An end of the junction does not agree with germline; a read error may underlie this. The chain is built from TRBV12-3 or TRBV12-4 and TRBJ1-1; TRBD1 might be the D (5 bases). CDR3 length: 14 residues. CDR3 DNA sequence: TGCGCCAGCAGCTTGACAGATCGAGGGACTGAAGCTTTCTTT. Encoded protein: CASSLTDRGTEAFF.

This chain uses TRBV6-2 or TRBV6-3 with TRBJ2-5, with unresolved D. The CDR3 consists of 14 residues. V was clipped by 5 bases and J by 3 bases, with 13 bases between them. Germline CDR1 reads MNHEY; CDR2 reads SVGEGT. The CDR3 nucleotides are TGTGCCAGCAGTCAGCGATGGGGAAAAGAGACCCAGTACTTC. Its protein is CASSQRWGKETQYF.

The CDR3: CASSYSILRGNTEAFF. CDR3 in DNA: TGTGCCAGCAGTTACTCGATATTAAGGGGGAACACTGAAGCTTTCTTT. This rearrangement joins TRBV6-2 or TRBV6-3 to TRBJ1-1; perhaps TRBD1 as D (5 bases). The CDR3 consists of 16 residues. CDR1 is MNHEY and CDR2 is SVGEGT in the germline V gene. Trimming took off 0 bases at V and 1 base at J, with 12 bases between the two ends.

V usage is TRBV7-8 and J usage is TRBJ2-5; weak D call: TRBD2 (5 bases). The CDR3 extends over 14 amino acids. The V gene lost 2 bases and the J gene lost 2 bases, with 9 bases spanning the gap. CDR1 is SGHVS and CDR2 is FQNEAQ in the germline V gene. In nucleotides, the CDR3 is TGTGCCAGCAGCTTAAACAGCGGTCAAGAGACCCAGTACTTC. Protein: CASSLNSGQETQYF.

There are many counts of this clonotype. The chain recombines TRBV5-1 with TRBJ2-3; 10 nucleotides line up with TRBD2. CDR1 and CDR2 (germline): SGHRS, YFSETQ. This CDR3 region has 16 residues. The V and J ends lost 4 bases and 0 bases, in that order; junction bases with no gene match: 5. CDR3 sequence: CASSLRLAGSTDTQYF. The CDR3 DNA sequence: TGCGCCAGCAGCCTGCGACTAGCGGGTAGCACAGATACGCAGTATTTT.

This sequence joins TRBV5-6 and TRBJ1-4; 9 nucleotides align to TRBD1. The germline V gene has CDR1 SGHDT and CDR2 YYEEEE. The J segment lost 7 bases and the V segment lost 3 bases, leaving 7 bases of the junction unmatched. The CDR3 consists of 15 residues. The CDR3 nucleotides are TGTGCCAGCAGCTCATCCGGGACAGGGCGTGAAAAACTGTTTTTT. Amino acid sequence: CASSSSGTGREKLFF.

This clonotype was counted only a few times. The V call is TRBV5-1, the J call TRBJ2-1; 9 bases are a match to TRBD2. The CDR3 is 15 residues long. Germline-derived CDR1 and CDR2 are SGHRS and YFSETQ. With V trimmed by 4 bases and J by 5 bases, 7 bases remained unmatched. The CDR3 DNA reads TGCGCCAGCAGCATCGGACTAGCGAGAGACAATGAGCAGTTCTTC. Residues: CASSIGLARDNEQFF. Full variable domain (outside the CDR3, taken from reference TRBV5-1 and TRBJ2-1): KAGVTQTPRYLIKTRGQQVTLSCSPISGHRSVSWYQQTPGQGLQFLFEYFSETQRNKGNFPGRFSGRQFSNSRSEMNVSTLELGDSALYLCASSIGLARDNEQFFGPGTRLTVL.

This clonotype has only a few counts. The V and J genes are TRBV20-1 and TRBJ2-1; 7 bases map to TRBD2. The junction had 12 bases not matched to a gene; V was cut back by 5 bases and J by 2 bases. Germline-derived CDR1 and CDR2 are DFQATT and SNEGSKA (reference sequence). The CDR3 runs 16 residues. CDR3 sequence: CSAPKGGREPYNEQFF. CDR3 coding DNA: TGCAGTGCTCCAAAAGGAGGGCGGGAGCCCTACAATGAGCAGTTCTTC.

This clonotype came up a few times. This chain connects TRBV4-3 to TRBJ1-1; TRBD1 aligns across 7 bases. Germline trimming cut 3 bases from V and 10 bases from J; bases unmatched to any gene: 14. This CDR3 contains 15 residues. Germline V gene sequence: CDR1 LGHNA, CDR2 YSLEER. Here the CDR3 reads CASSHETGTTYRAFF. The CDR3 DNA reads as TGCGCCAGCAGCCATGAGACAGGGACCACATACAGAGCTTTCTTT.

This clonotype occurred a few times. The chain recombines TRBV6-5 with TRBJ1-1, with no clear D. Germline lookup yields CDR1 MNHEY and CDR2 SVGAGI. This CDR3 region has 14 residues. V was shortened by 3 bases and J by 3 bases, with 11 bases between the two germline ends. The CDR3 nucleotides are TGTGCCAGCAGTTATCCGCCAATTCACACTGAAGCTTTCTTT. Amino acids: CASSYPPIHTEAFF.

The rearrangement joins TRBV3-1 to TRBJ2-7, with TRBD2 identical over 8 bases. The V segment lost 6 bases and the J segment 5 bases; nucleotides outside the gene matches: 6. Germline values: CDR1 LGHDT, CDR2 YNNKEL (reference sequence). This CDR3 contains 13 residues. CDR3 protein: CASRAGVVDEQYF. The CDR3 DNA is TGTGCCAGCAGAGCGGGAGTGGTTGACGAGCAGTACTTC.